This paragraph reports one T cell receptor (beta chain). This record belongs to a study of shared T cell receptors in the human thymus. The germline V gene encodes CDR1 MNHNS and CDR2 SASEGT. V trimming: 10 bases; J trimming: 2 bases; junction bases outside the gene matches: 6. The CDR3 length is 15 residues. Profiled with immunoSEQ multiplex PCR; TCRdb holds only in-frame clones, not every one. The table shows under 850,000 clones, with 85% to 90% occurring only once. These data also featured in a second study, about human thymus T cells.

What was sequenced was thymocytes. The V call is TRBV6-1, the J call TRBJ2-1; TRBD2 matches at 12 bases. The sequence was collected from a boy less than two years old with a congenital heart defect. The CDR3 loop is CATRTSGNTYNEQFF. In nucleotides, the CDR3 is TGTGCCACCAGGACTAGCGGGAATACCTACAATGAGCAGTTCTTC.